Included here is one T cell receptor (beta chain) sequence, with context. Antigen unknown. Extracted RNA was reverse transcribed, and the resulting cDNA served as sequencing template. The protocol was immunoSEQ multiplex PCR, while the TCRdb copy is restricted to in-frame clones and leaves out a portion. The sample includes over 50,000 clones, around half of them seen just once. The data were obtained in a study of CD8+ T cells in alopecia areata. Notes on the study in general: Scalp repertoires also include resident alphabeta T cells from normal skin.

Germline V CDR1 and CDR2: SGDLS, YYNGEE. There are 15 residues in the CDR3. Unmatched junction bases numbered 4, after V lost 1 base and J lost 5 bases. The material sequenced was CD8+ T cells sorted from blood, taken at week 0. This rearrangement joins TRBV9 to TRBJ2-2; 8 nucleotides match TRBD2. The source of this sequence is a human donor with alopecia areata. CDR3 DNA: TGTGCCAGCAGCGTAAACCTAGCGGGTACCGGGGAGCTGTTTTTT. The encoded protein is CASSVNLAGTGELFF.